The 21 T cell receptor beta chains listed next were all sequenced from one sample in a study of cytomegalovirus exposure and HLA in healthy donors. Data came from immunoSEQ multiplex PCR; TCRdb stores just in-frame clones and leaves some out. The sample consists of some 150,000 clones, about 91% of them appearing once. The sample taken for sequencing was PBMCs. Source of these receptors: a man aged 18 to 30 in good health and CMV-seropositive.

The chain carries TRBV4-1 and TRBJ2-7; a possible D gene is TRBD2 (6 bases). The V end lost 2 bases, the J end lost 6 bases, and 14 bases lay between the germline ends. Germline CDR1 reads MGHRA; CDR2 reads YSYEKL. The CDR3 consists of 14 residues. Here the CDR3 reads CASSQPGGLGEQYF. For the CDR3, the DNA is TGCGCCAGCAGCCAACCTGGGGGACTTGGCGAGCAGTACTTC.

The rearrangement joins TRBV5-1 to TRBJ2-3, with 7 nucleotides matching TRBD2. Per germline, CDR1 SGHRS and CDR2 YFSETQ. V dropped 5 bases and J dropped 0; count of bases not matched to a gene: 6. This CDR3 region has 15 residues. Written as DNA, the CDR3 is TGCGCCAGCAGGACCGGGACTACCAGCACAGATACGCAGTATTTT. Protein sequence: CASRTGTTSTDTQYF.

In this sample, this clone turned up once. This chain connects TRBV13 to TRBJ1-1; 7 bases agree with TRBD1. CDR1 is PRHDT and CDR2 is FYEKMQ in the germline V gene (reference sequence). Germline trimming cut 5 bases from V and 0 bases from J; bases unmatched to any gene: 6. The CDR3 length is 15 residues. In DNA, the CDR3 is TGTGCCAGCAGCCCCCCGGGACAGATGAACACTGAAGCTTTCTTT. The encoded protein is CASSPPGQMNTEAFF.

The chain has TRBV7-6 and TRBJ2-1; 8 bases align to TRBD1. The CDR3 consists of 14 residues. Germline values: CDR1 SGHVS, CDR2 FNYEAQ. The J segment lost 8 bases and the V segment lost 0 bases, leaving 3 bases of the junction unmatched. Written as DNA, the CDR3 is TGTGCCAGCAGCTTAGCCCCACAGGGGGATGAGCAGTTCTTC. This gives the protein CASSLAPQGDEQFF.

The V gene is TRBV21-1, the J gene TRBJ2-5; the table's D gene call, TRBD2, was not cross checked with the DNA. TRBV21-1 is listed as a pseudogene. The CDR3 is 16 residues long. CDR3 sequence (DNA): TGTGCCAGCAGCAAGAGAGGGTTGGCCTCTCAGGAGACCCAGTACTTC. As protein: CASSKRGLASQETQYF.

The V and J genes are TRBV2 and TRBJ2-2; 7 bases agree with TRBD2. CDR1 SNHLY and CDR2 FYNNEI come from the germline V gene. The CDR3 consists of 13 residues. V gave up 6 bases and J gave up 5 bases; unmatched junction bases: 3. The CDR3: CASRGRETGELFF. CDR3 nucleotides: TGTGCCAGCAGGGGGAGGGAGACCGGGGAGCTGTTTTTT.

The V and J genes are TRBV6-5 and TRBJ1-3; D ambiguous. Trimming took 2 bases from V and 0 from J, leaving 5 bases between them. Germline V lookup: CDR1 MNHEY, CDR2 SVGAGI. There are 14 residues in the CDR3. CDR3 sequence: CASSYAVSGNTIYF. CDR3 bases: TGTGCCAGCAGTTACGCGGTCTCTGGAAACACCATATATTTT.

This clone was found a few times. The chain carries TRBV6-1 and TRBJ2-3; 8 bases match TRBD2. CDR1 and CDR2 (germline): MNHNS, SASEGT. Trimming removed 2 bases from V and 11 bases from J; junction bases left unmatched: 12. The CDR3 sequence is 15 residues long. CDR3 DNA: TGTGCCAGCAGTGAAATGTCGGGGGGGAGCAAGGTGCAGTATTTT. This gives the protein CASSEMSGGSKVQYF.

The rearrangement links TRBV2 to TRBJ2-7; TRBD1 aligns across 7 bases. This CDR3 is 12 amino acids long. V shed 8 bases and J 1 base; nucleotides not matched to a gene: 2. Looked up from germline, CDR1 is SNHLY and CDR2 is FYNNEI. For the CDR3, the DNA is TGTGCCAGCGGGGACAGATCCTACGAGCAGTACTTC. Residues: CASGDRSYEQYF. The full variable domain, with the rest looked up from reference TRBV2 and TRBJ2-7, is EPEVTQTPSHQVTQMGQEVILRCVPISNHLYFYWYRQILGQKVEFLVSFYNNEISEKSEIFDDQFSVERPDGSNFTLKIRSTKLEDSAMYFCASGDRSYEQYFGPGTRLTVT.

J is TRBJ2-5 and V is TRBV11-2, with D perhaps matching TRBD2 (6 bases). The CDR3 contains 17 residues. Trimming took off 5 bases at V and 6 bases at J, with 25 bases between the two ends. The germline gives CDR1 SGHAT, CDR2 FQNNGV. The CDR3 region is CASSLTLDGGPRQTQYF. The DNA of the CDR3 is TGTGCCAGCAGCCTAACTTTAGACGGGGGACCCCGCCAGACCCAGTACTTC.

The chain uses TRBV6-1 and TRBJ2-7; D might be TRBD2 (6 bases). Between the trimmed V and J ends, which lost 7 bases and 0 bases, there was a span of 13 bases. Looked up from germline, CDR1 is MNHNS and CDR2 is SASEGT. This CDR3 contains 14 residues. The CDR3 DNA sequence: TGTGCCAGCACTGGACTATTCAGCTCCTACGAGCAGTACTTC. Amino acid sequence: CASTGLFSSYEQYF.

The chain is built from TRBV14 and TRBJ1-4, with D perhaps matching TRBD1 (6 bases). The CDR3 totals 13 residues. CDR1 is SGHDN and CDR2 is FVKESK in the germline V gene. V was pared by 4 bases and J by 5 bases, with 8 bases between. The CDR3: CASSRDRNEKLFF. The DNA for the CDR3 is TGTGCCAGCAGCCGAGACAGGAATGAAAAACTGTTTTTT.

This clone came up once. The rearrangement links TRBV30 to TRBJ1-2; D is possibly TRBD1 (5 bases). Trimming left V 2 bases short and J 0 bases short, with 7 bases between. The CDR3 spans 13 residues. From germline, CDR1 is GTSNPN and CDR2 SVGIG (reference sequence). CDR3 amino acids: CAWSTGPNYGYTF. As DNA, the CDR3 is TGTGCCTGGAGTACAGGACCTAACTATGGCTACACCTTC.

The gene calls are TRBV6-1 and TRBJ2-7, with D possibly matching TRBD1 (5 bases). Germline values: CDR1 MNHNS, CDR2 SASEGT. The CDR3 is 12 residues long. V gave up 7 bases and J gave up 3 bases, with 10 bases separating them. The CDR3 spells CASTGQGYEQYF. CDR3 sequence (DNA): TGTGCCAGCACAGGTCAGGGCTACGAGCAGTACTTC.

Comment on this clone: Other DNA sequences in this sample translate to the same CDR3. The rearrangement uses TRBV18 and TRBJ1-6; 9 bases agree with TRBD1. Germline V gives CDR1 KGHSH, CDR2 LQKENI. The CDR3 extends over 14 amino acids. Germline trimming cut 2 bases from V and 7 bases from J; bases unmatched to any gene: 0. The CDR3, as DNA: TGTGCCAGCTCACCAGACAGGGGGAATTCACCCCTCCACTTT. Amino acid sequence: CASSPDRGNSPLHF.

This chain joins TRBV19 and TRBJ2-1, with D possibly being TRBD2 (6 bases). The CDR3 runs to 15 residues. CDR1 is LNHDA, CDR2 SQIVND, per germline (reference sequence). Trimming stripped 7 bases from V and 10 bases from J, with 23 bases between. DNA for the CDR3: TGTGCCAGTACCGACATCCAGCGGGCGGGCAGGGAGCAGTTCTTC. Its protein product is CASTDIQRAGREQFF.

In its sample, this clone was seen a few times. The rearrangement joins TRBV30 to TRBJ2-7, with a possible D match to TRBD2 (5 bases). The CDR3 has 12 residues. Germline V lookup: CDR1 GTSNPN, CDR2 SVGIG (reference sequence). The V end was cut by 0 bases, the J end by 3 bases, with 6 bases between. CDR3 protein: CAWSVGSYEQYF. The CDR3 DNA sequence: TGTGCCTGGAGTGTGGGGAGCTACGAGCAGTACTTC.

The chain joins TRBV2 to TRBJ2-5; 8 bases are a match to TRBD1. The CDR3 consists of 13 residues. The trim removed 6 bases at V and 5 bases at J, leaving 5 bases unmatched. The germline CDR1 and CDR2 sequences are SNHLY and FYNNEI. CDR3 sequence (DNA): TGTGCCAGCAGAAGGCGGGACAGGGAGACCCAGTACTTC. Its protein is CASRRRDRETQYF.

The chain has TRBV11-2 and TRBJ2-7, with a tentative D call TRBD2 (5 bases). Germline-derived CDR1 and CDR2 are SGHAT and FQNNGV. The CDR3 is made up of 16 amino acids. Trimming stripped 1 base from V and 0 bases from J, with 13 bases between. CDR3 nucleotide sequence: TGTGCCAGCAGCTTAGGGGAGCCACTAAGCTCCTACGAGCAGTACTTC. Its translation is CASSLGEPLSSYEQYF.

The gene calls are TRBV5-1 and TRBJ1-1, with D perhaps TRBD1 (5 bases). From germline, CDR1 is SGHRS and CDR2 YFSETQ. The V end was cut by 0 bases, the J end by 1 base, with 10 bases between. The CDR3 consists of 15 residues. The CDR3 DNA follows: TGCGCCAGCAGCTTGGCAGGGACTAAGAACACTGAAGCTTTCTTT. It codes for CASSLAGTKNTEAFF.

This clone was seen a few times. This sequence joins TRBV28 and TRBJ1-1; D might be TRBD1 (6 bases). This CDR3 contains 13 residues. CDR1 and CDR2 from the germline V gene are MDHEN and SYDVKM. The ends were cut back, 5 bases at V and 0 bases at J, with 7 bases in the middle. The DNA of the CDR3 is TGTGCCAGCAGTAACAGGGTGAACACTGAAGCTTTCTTT. Its protein product is CASSNRVNTEAFF.